There are a few counts of the clone carrying this T cell receptor (beta chain). Its antigen is not identified. The data are from a study of identical twins. TCRdb re-called the 5' RACE reads with MiXCR, one entry per CDR3 protein. The data hold 500,000 to 600,000 distinct CDR3 sequences, with roughly a fifth observed a single time. Study-level points and caveats: Models underestimated TCR alpha sharing (out-of-frame) in monozygotic twins. Low generation-probability sequences were in excess among twin-shared out-of-frame alpha sequences. Out-of-frame beta chain sequences displayed weaker excess sharing between twins.

These data also formed part of another study, on T cells expressing NK-cell markers.

Source material: CD4+ T cells sorted from blood. The clonotype comes from a woman younger than 30 in good health.

The CDR3 loop is CASSYDSRYGYTF. For the CDR3, the DNA is TGTGCCAGCAGTTACGACAGCAGATATGGCTACACCTTC. This sequence joins TRBV6-5 and TRBJ1-2; D is perhaps TRBD1 (5 bases). The CDR3 runs 13 residues. Deletions cut 2 bases from V and 5 bases from J, with 9 bases between. Germline V gives CDR1 MNHEY, CDR2 SVGAGI.